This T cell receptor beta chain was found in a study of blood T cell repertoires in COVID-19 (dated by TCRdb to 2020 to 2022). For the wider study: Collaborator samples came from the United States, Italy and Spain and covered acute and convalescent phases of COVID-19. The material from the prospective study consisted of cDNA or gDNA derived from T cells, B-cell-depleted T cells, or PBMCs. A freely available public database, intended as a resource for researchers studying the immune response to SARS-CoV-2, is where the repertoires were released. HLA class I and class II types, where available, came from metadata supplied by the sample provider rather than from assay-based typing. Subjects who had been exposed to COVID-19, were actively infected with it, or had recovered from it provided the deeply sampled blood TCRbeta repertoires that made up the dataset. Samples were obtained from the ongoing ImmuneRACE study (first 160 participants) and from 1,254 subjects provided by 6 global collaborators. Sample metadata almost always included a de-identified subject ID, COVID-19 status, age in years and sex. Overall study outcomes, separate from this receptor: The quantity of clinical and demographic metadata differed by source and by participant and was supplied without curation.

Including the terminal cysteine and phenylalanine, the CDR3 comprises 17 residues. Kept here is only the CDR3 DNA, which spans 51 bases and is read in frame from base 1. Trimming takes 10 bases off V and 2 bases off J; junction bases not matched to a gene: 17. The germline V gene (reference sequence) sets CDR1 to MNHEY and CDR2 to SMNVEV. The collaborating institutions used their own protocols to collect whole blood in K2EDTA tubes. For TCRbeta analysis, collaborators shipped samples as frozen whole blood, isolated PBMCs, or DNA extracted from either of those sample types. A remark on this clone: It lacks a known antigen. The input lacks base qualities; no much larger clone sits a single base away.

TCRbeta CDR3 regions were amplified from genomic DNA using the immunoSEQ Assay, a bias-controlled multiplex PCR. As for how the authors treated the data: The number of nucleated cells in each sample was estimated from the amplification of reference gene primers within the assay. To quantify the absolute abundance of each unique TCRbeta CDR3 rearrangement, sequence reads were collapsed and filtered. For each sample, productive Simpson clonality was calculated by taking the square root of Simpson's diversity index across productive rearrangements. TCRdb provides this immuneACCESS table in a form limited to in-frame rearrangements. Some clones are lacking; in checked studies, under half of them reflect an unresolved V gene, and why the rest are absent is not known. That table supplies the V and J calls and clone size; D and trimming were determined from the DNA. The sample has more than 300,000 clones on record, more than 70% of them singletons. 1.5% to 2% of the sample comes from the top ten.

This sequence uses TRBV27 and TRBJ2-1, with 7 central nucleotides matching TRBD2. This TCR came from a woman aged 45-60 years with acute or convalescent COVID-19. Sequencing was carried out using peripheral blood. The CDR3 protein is CATTNGASGRAYNEQFF. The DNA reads TGTGCCACTACGAACGGGGCTAGCGGCCGAGCCTACAATGAGCAGTTCTTC.